The 30 T cell receptor beta chains below all came from one sample that was sequenced in a study of identical twins (dated by TCRdb to 2016 to 2017). The library came from 5' RACE. Sequencer: Illumina HiSeq 2000. The raw public reads went through TCRdb reprocessing: fastp at Q25, MiXCR clone calling, in-frame beta chains kept. Records with the same CDR3 protein are collapsed into one entry carrying the most frequent genes and DNA. The sample records about 500,000 distinct CDR3 sequences, approximately 15% of which are singletons. The ten largest clones take up more than 0.8% of the sample. The same sample was also studied in work on yellow fever vaccine responses in identical twins.

Sequenced material: CD4+ T cells sorted from blood. The receptors come from a woman aged 18-30 years in good health.

The chain employs TRBV10-1 and TRBJ2-7; 8 nucleotides line up with TRBD1. Trimming took 6 bases from V and 6 from J; bases not matched to a gene: 7. CDR3 length: 13 residues. Per germline, CDR1 WNHNN and CDR2 SYGVQD (reference sequence). CDR3 sequence: CASSGGQAGEQYF. The CDR3 DNA reads as TGCGCCAGCAGCGGGGGACAGGCGGGCGAGCAGTACTTC.

This CDR3 reads CAAAGGTDTQYF. In DNA form, the CDR3 reads TGTGCAGCGGCGGGAGGAACAGATACGCAGTATTTT. The chain carries TRBV18 and TRBJ2-3; 8 positions match TRBD2. Looked up from germline, CDR1 is KGHSH and CDR2 is LQKENI. The CDR3 is 12 residues long.

This clonotype was seen many times. The CDR3 DNA reads TGTGCCAGCAGTCCACGGGACAATAAGGGAGATACGCAGTATTTT. Amino acids: CASSPRDNKGDTQYF. The rearrangement joins TRBV12-3 or TRBV12-4 to TRBJ2-3, with D tentatively TRBD1 (6 bases). Trimming removed 5 bases at V and 5 bases at J, with 17 bases between. The CDR3 totals 15 residues.

The chain has TRBV12-3 or TRBV12-4 and TRBJ1-2, with D tentatively TRBD1 (5 bases). The CDR3 has 16 residues. Trimming took 5 bases from V and 6 from J, leaving 22 bases between them. The CDR3 loop reads CASSRVTQGGSDGYTF. The CDR3 DNA follows: TGTGCCAGCAGTCGGGTTACCCAGGGCGGCTCGGATGGCTACACCTTC.

The rearrangement joins TRBV20-1 to TRBJ2-7; D could derive from TRBD1 or TRBD2 (5 bases each). The CDR3 length is 15 residues. CDR1 is DFQATT and CDR2 is SNEGSKA in the germline V gene (reference sequence). Trimming shortened V by 0 bases and J by 8 bases, and 20 bases separated the two germline ends. The CDR3: CSARDDPGPRHQQYF. DNA of the CDR3: TGCAGTGCTAGAGATGATCCGGGACCGCGGCACCAGCAGTACTTC.

The sample holds many counts of this clonotype. The chain combines TRBV12-3 or TRBV12-4 with TRBJ2-2; D call uncertain. V was pared by 3 bases and J by 8 bases, with 7 bases between. The CDR3 length is 12 residues. The CDR3: CASSFISGELFF. In nucleotides, the CDR3 is TGTGCCAGCAGTTTTATTTCGGGGGAGCTGTTTTTT.

In its sample, this clonotype was seen a few times. The CDR3 DNA follows: TGTGCCACCAGCAGACGAGGGGTGGGAGTTTACAATGAGCAGTTCTTC. Amino acid sequence: CATSRRGVGVYNEQFF. The chain recombines TRBV15 with TRBJ2-1; D may match TRBD1 or TRBD2 (5 bases each). The CDR3 contains 16 residues. Germline V gene sequence: CDR1 LNHNV, CDR2 YYDKDF (reference sequence). Deletions cut 2 bases from V and 4 bases from J, with 15 bases between.

This clonotype was counted many times. The chain has TRBV12-3 or TRBV12-4 and TRBJ2-3; D call uncertain. The CDR3 runs 10 residues. V was clipped by 6 bases and J by 5 bases, with 3 bases between them. CDR3 sequence: CASRGDTQYF. The CDR3 region has the DNA TGTGCCAGCAGGGGAGATACGCAGTATTTT.

The V and J genes are TRBV29-1 and TRBJ2-5; tentative D call: TRBD2 (6 bases). From germline, CDR1 is SQVTM and CDR2 ANQGSEA. Trimming took 5 bases from V and 2 from J, leaving 9 bases between them. The CDR3 consists of 12 residues. The CDR3 DNA follows: TGCAGCGTTATGGGGGGACAAGAGACCCAGTACTTC. Encoded protein: CSVMGGQETQYF.

This clonotype has at least ten counts. J is TRBJ2-3 and V is TRBV10-2, with D uncertain. This CDR3 has 14 residues. The ends were cut back, 4 bases at V and 3 bases at J, with 11 bases in the middle. Germline-derived CDR1 and CDR2 are WSHSY and SAAADI. CDR3 coding DNA: TGCGCCAGCAGTGGGGGAATGGGAACAGATACGCAGTATTTT. Translating gives CASSGGMGTDTQYF.

This clonotype was detected a few times. This chain uses TRBV7-2 with TRBJ2-3, with TRBD2 matching over 10 bases. Germline V CDR1 and CDR2: SGHTA, FQGNSA. The CDR3 length is 18 residues. Germline trimming cut 0 bases from V and 0 bases from J; bases unmatched to any gene: 6. CDR3 in DNA: TGTGCCAGCAGCTTAGCGGCTACTAGCGGGACTAGCACAGATACGCAGTATTTT. Residues: CASSLAATSGTSTDTQYF.

A few counts support this clonotype. This chain's CDR3 is CASSEGFLNEQFF. As DNA, the CDR3 is TGTGCCAGCAGTGAAGGGTTTTTGAATGAGCAGTTCTTC. The V gene is TRBV6-1, the J gene TRBJ2-1; D is unclear. Trimming left V 1 base short and J 7 bases short, with 8 bases between. The CDR3 is 13 amino acids. Germline V gives CDR1 MNHNS, CDR2 SASEGT.

This clonotype was seen many times. The V gene is TRBV12-3 or TRBV12-4, the J gene TRBJ1-6; no clear D. The CDR3 contains 13 residues. V lost 3 bases and J lost 10, with 10 bases in between. The CDR3 nucleotides read TGTGCCAGCAGTTTGGGAGGGATCTCACCCCTCCACTTT. Amino acids: CASSLGGISPLHF.

The rearrangement uses TRBV20-1 and TRBJ2-1; 8 bases fit TRBD2. Losses at the gene ends were 3 bases for V and 7 bases for J; bases not matched to a gene: 8. CDR3 length: 14 residues. CDR1 is DFQATT, CDR2 SNEGSKA, per germline (reference sequence). The CDR3 sequence is CSASMEGGRNEQFF. The CDR3 DNA follows: TGCAGTGCTAGTATGGAGGGCGGGAGGAATGAGCAGTTCTTC.

The chain employs TRBV4-3 and TRBJ2-7; D possibly corresponds to TRBD2 (5 bases). Germline CDR1 LGHNA, CDR2 YSLEER. This CDR3 comprises 14 residues. The V and J ends lost 4 bases and 2 bases respectively, with 12 bases between them. CDR3 in DNA: TGCGCCAGCAGCCTTTCCGAGGGTACCTACGAGCAGTACTTC. This sequence encodes CASSLSEGTYEQYF.

As for this clonotype: The CDR3 does not close with the conserved phenylalanine or tryptophan, likely indicating a read error. The V call is TRBV12-3 or TRBV12-4, the J call TRBJ2-3; D is perhaps TRBD1 (5 bases). The CDR3 is 16 residues long. Trimming took 6 bases from V and 2 from J, leaving 18 bases between them. CDR3 sequence reads: CASRPGYFAHTDTQYI. In DNA form, the CDR3 reads TGTGCCAGCAGACCAGGGTACTTTGCGCACACAGATACGCAGTATATT.

This clonotype was counted a few times. This chain joins TRBV4-1 and TRBJ2-1, with TRBD2 matching 7 bases. The V gene's germline CDR1 is MGHRA and CDR2 YSYEKL. V shed 3 bases and J 3 bases; nucleotides not matched to a gene: 5. This CDR3 has 15 amino acids. DNA of the CDR3: TGCGCCAGCAGCCAGGGACTACAAAGCTACAATGAGCAGTTCTTC. Protein product: CASSQGLQSYNEQFF.

This clonotype was observed a handful of times. The chain carries TRBV5-6 and TRBJ2-5; no firm D call. V dropped 7 bases and J dropped 5 bases, with 12 bases sitting between them. This CDR3 has 12 residues. Germline assignment: CDR1 SGHDT and CDR2 YYEEEE. The CDR3 is CASPLVRETQYF. CDR3 nucleotide sequence: TGTGCCAGCCCTCTCGTCAGGGAGACCCAGTACTTC.

The chain has TRBV27 and TRBJ2-7; D may be TRBD2 (5 bases). The V end lost 5 bases, the J end lost 2 bases, and 10 bases lay between the germline ends. This CDR3 contains 13 residues. Per germline, CDR1 MNHEY and CDR2 SMNVEV (reference sequence). CDR3 protein: CASSEEGAYEQYF. The DNA for the CDR3 is TGTGCCAGCAGTGAAGAGGGAGCCTACGAGCAGTACTTC.

This clonotype was recorded a few times. V gene TRBV6-4 combines with J gene TRBJ2-6; the D is unclear. V shed 5 bases and J shed 1 base, with 6 bases lying between them. CDR1 and CDR2 from the germline V gene are MRHNA and SNTAGT. This CDR3 comprises 14 residues. In DNA form, the CDR3 reads TGTGCCAGCAGTATCTCTTCTGGGGCCAACGTCCTGACTTTC. Translation gives CASSISSGANVLTF.

V usage is TRBV7-2 and J usage is TRBJ2-3, with D perhaps matching TRBD2 (6 bases). V was shortened by 8 bases and J by 6 bases, with 18 bases between the two germline ends. The CDR3 has 14 residues. Germline lookup yields CDR1 SGHTA and CDR2 FQGNSA. CDR3 sequence: CASLPSGGSDTQYF. The CDR3 DNA follows: TGTGCCAGCCTCCCCTCCGGAGGGTCCGATACGCAGTATTTT.

This clonotype was observed at least ten times. This chain links TRBV29-1 with TRBJ2-1, with no clear D. The V end lost 7 bases, the J end lost 0 bases, and 13 bases lay between the germline ends. Germline values: CDR1 SQVTM, CDR2 ANQGSEA. This CDR3 has 14 residues. Written as DNA, the CDR3 is TGCAGCGCAAGACTTAGCCCCTCCTACAATGAGCAGTTCTTC. Amino acids: CSARLSPSYNEQFF.

This sequence joins TRBV20-1 and TRBJ2-5; 8 bases fit TRBD2. CDR3 length: 14 residues. Germline trimming cut 2 bases from V and 5 bases from J; bases unmatched to any gene: 7. Germline lookup yields CDR1 DFQATT and CDR2 SNEGSKA (reference sequence). The CDR3 reads CSARPRGGWETQYF. In DNA form, the CDR3 reads TGCAGTGCTAGACCCCGGGGGGGCTGGGAGACCCAGTACTTC.

This clonotype was seen a handful of times. The chain uses TRBV3-1 and TRBJ2-1; 8 nucleotides match TRBD2. This CDR3 has 13 residues. J lost 15 bases, V lost 1 base, and 8 bases had no gene match. CDR1 and CDR2 from the germline V gene are LGHDT and YNNKEL (reference sequence). CDR3 in DNA: TGTGCCAGCAGCCAAGCCGGGGGGACTAGGTCGTTCTTC. Residues: CASSQAGGTRSFF.

The sample holds a few counts of this clonotype. The CDR3 sequence is CATSGAGREQYF. The CDR3 DNA reads TGTGCCACCTCGGGGGCGGGGAGGGAGCAGTACTTC. The V and J genes are TRBV6-5 and TRBJ2-7; the D gene could be TRBD1 or TRBD2 (6 bases each). Germline V gene sequence: CDR1 MNHEY, CDR2 SVGAGI. Trimming stripped 10 bases from V and 7 bases from J, with 17 bases between. The CDR3 extends over 12 amino acids.

This clonotype came up many times. V and J are TRBV29-1 and TRBJ1-3; D not resolved. The V and J ends lost 6 bases and 0 bases respectively, with 12 bases between them. This CDR3 has 14 amino acids. CDR1 and CDR2 (germline): SQVTM, ANQGSEA. For the CDR3, the DNA is TGCAGCGTGGACCCGGGAAGCTCTGGAAACACCATATATTTT. Protein: CSVDPGSSGNTIYF.

This clonotype has only a few counts. This chain uses TRBV5-1 with TRBJ1-1; 9 bases are shared with TRBD1. Germline loops: CDR1 SGHRS, CDR2 YFSETQ. This CDR3 region has 16 residues. V was pared by 4 bases and J by 4 bases, with 11 bases of the junction left unmatched. The CDR3 DNA reads TGCGCCAGCAGCGTCGGCGGGACAGGGCGGTCCACTGAAGCTTTCTTT. It codes for CASSVGGTGRSTEAFF.

J is TRBJ1-1 and V is TRBV5-1; 8 bases fit TRBD1. Per the germline V gene, CDR1 is SGHRS and CDR2 is YFSETQ. The CDR3 is 15 amino acids. The V segment lost 2 bases and the J segment 0 bases; nucleotides outside the gene matches: 3. CDR3 in amino acids: CASSFARGLNTEAFF. The DNA of the CDR3 is TGCGCCAGCAGCTTCGCCAGGGGGCTGAACACTGAAGCTTTCTTT.

The rearrangement joins TRBV3-1 to TRBJ2-3; 10 bases match TRBD2. Germline-derived CDR1 and CDR2 are LGHDT and YNNKEL (reference sequence). V was pared by 0 bases and J by 2 bases, with 8 bases of the junction left unmatched. The CDR3 is 18 amino acids. The CDR3 sequence is CASSQDRRTSGYTDTQYF. CDR3 nucleotides: TGTGCCAGCAGCCAAGACCGCCGGACTAGCGGCTACACAGATACGCAGTATTTT.

Many counts were recorded for this clonotype. J is TRBJ1-5 and V is TRBV12-3 or TRBV12-4; unclear D gene. V lost 5 bases, J lost 0 bases, and 11 bases lay in between. The CDR3 runs to 15 residues. CDR3 sequence reads: CASSRGGHSNQPQHF. In DNA, the CDR3 is TGTGCCAGCAGTCGGGGAGGGCATAGCAATCAGCCCCAGCATTTT.